This TCR beta chain is from a study of PD-1 blockade in classical Hodgkin lymphoma. Sequenced by immunoSEQ multiplex PCR; TCRdb stores in-frame clones only, minus some. The repertoire holds over 85,000 clones, with roughly 76% as singletons. In germline, CDR1 is SGHRS, CDR2 YFSETQ. With 4 bases clipped from V and 5 bases from J, the junction kept 6 bases outside the gene matches. The length of the CDR3 is 14 residues. Autologous stem cell transplantation was followed by relapse in every patient, and brentuximab vedotin exposure varied. Here the sequenced sample was peripheral blood mononuclear cells (PBMCs), taken before the second cycle of nivolumab. The sequence came from a human donor with classical Hodgkin lymphoma. The V and J genes are TRBV5-1 and TRBJ2-5, with 9 bases that match TRBD1. CDR3 protein: CASSKDRGGETQYF. In DNA, the CDR3 is TGCGCCAGCAGCAAGGACAGGGGTGGGGAGACCCAGTACTTC.